The clone carrying this T cell receptor (beta chain) was seen a handful of times. The antigen is not known. All of the isolated RNA was reverse transcribed, so expressed TCRB transcripts were sequenced. Assay: immunoSEQ multiplex PCR; the TCRdb copy retains only in-frame clones and omits some. This sample has hundreds of thousands of clones, with roughly a sixth found just once. This sample is drawn from a study of beta chain features in type 1 diabetes. Turning to the study itself: Summed over all samples, the examined sorted cells came to 85 million to 130 million.

Study-level findings and limits: Among patients with Type 1 diabetes, TCRB CDR3s were moderately but significantly shorter in every one of the four CD4+ subsets.

V lost 5 bases and J lost 9, with 35 bases in between. The CDR3 covers 20 residues. Looked up from germline, CDR1 is LNHDA and CDR2 is SQIVND (reference sequence). This sequence originates from a man younger than 35 in good health. The chain combines TRBV19 with TRBJ2-1; maybe TRBD1 (7 bases). The sequenced sample was naive CD4+ T cells from blood. CDR3 in amino acids: CASSGLYTPDRNTYRGEQFF. The CDR3 bases are TGTGCCAGTAGTGGACTATATACCCCGGACAGGAACACATATCGGGGTGAGCAGTTCTTC.